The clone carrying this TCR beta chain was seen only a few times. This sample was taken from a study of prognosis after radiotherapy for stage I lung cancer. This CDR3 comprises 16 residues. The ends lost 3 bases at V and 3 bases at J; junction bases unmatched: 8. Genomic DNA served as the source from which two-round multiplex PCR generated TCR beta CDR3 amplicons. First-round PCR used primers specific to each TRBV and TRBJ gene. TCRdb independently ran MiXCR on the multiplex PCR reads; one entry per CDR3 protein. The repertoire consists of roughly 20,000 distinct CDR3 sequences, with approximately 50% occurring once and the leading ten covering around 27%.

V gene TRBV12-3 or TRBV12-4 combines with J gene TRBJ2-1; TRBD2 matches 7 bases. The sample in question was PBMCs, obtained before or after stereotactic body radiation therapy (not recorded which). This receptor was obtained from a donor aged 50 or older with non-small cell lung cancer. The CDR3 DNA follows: TGTGCCAGCAGTTTCTTAGAGCGGGGCCTCTACAATGAGCAGTTCTTC. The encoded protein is CASSFLERGLYNEQFF.